This T cell receptor (beta chain) was identified during a study of fetal regulatory T cell absence and autoimmunity (dated by TCRdb to 2016 to 2017). In terms of the full investigation: Exocrine pancreas autoimmunity was seen in the IPEX patients without clinical diabetes.

For repertoire sequencing, genomic DNA was processed from frozen pancreas tissue. The DNeasy Blood and Tissue Kit was used to extract 2-3 ug of genomic DNA from umbilical cord blood or frozen pancreas. On the immunoSEQ human TCRbeta survey platform, a two-step multiplex PCR amplified and barcoded the TCRbeta CDR3 regions. Sequencing of the libraries was done on Illumina instruments, and IgH was sequenced in parallel from the same samples. In the original analysis: To remove PCR and sequencing errors, raw reads were filtered against IMGT V, D, J definitions and grouped with a nearest-neighbor algorithm. A clone was defined by an identical nucleotide sequence, and differential abundance between tissues was tested with a Fisher exact test for each clone at a pFDR threshold of p<0.01. Clones whose frequencies were too low for statistical inference were excluded by a minimum inclusion filter of 10 in either sample. The immunoSEQ Analyzer was used for pairwise clonal comparisons, while IMGT tools were used to assess gene family usage. TCRdb stores this immuneACCESS table with in-frame sequences only. Part of the clones is absent; in the studies checked, under half of the shortfall reflects unresolved V genes, and no reason is known for the rest. That table furnishes V, J and clone size, whereas the DNA furnished D and trimming. The sample table holds around 100,000 clones, of which roughly 78% were seen once. Less than 2.5% of the sample is in the top ten clones.

The paper's findings and limits, for the study overall: The oligoclonal enrichment was interpreted as support for antigen-driven autoimmunity occurring in the pancreas before birth in IPEX syndrome. Cord blood and pancreas had broadly similar TRB gene family usage, which resembled published neonatal and adult repertoires. The TCR compartment showed significant oligoclonal enrichment in pancreas versus cord blood, with some top clones over 95-fold enriched.

About this clone: No antigen is known for it. Base qualities were left out, and no much larger clone turns up one base away.

CDR1 is given as ENHRY and CDR2 as SYGVKD, both from the germline V gene. V sheds 3 bases and J sheds 0 bases, leaving 3 bases between their ends. The CDR3 sequence holds 12 residues, the cysteine and phenylalanine included. CDR3 DNA is the only sequence kept; it has 36 bases, read in frame from the first base. This sequence uses TRBV10-3 and TRBJ2-7; no D gene is confidently identified. The TCR originated in a male donor with IPEX syndrome. The sequenced sample was pancreas tissue. The DNA reads as follows: TGTGCCATCAGTGACAGCTCCTACGAGCAGTACTTC. This gives the protein CAISDSSYEQYF.